A single sample gave rise to the 14 T cell receptor beta chains below, sequenced in a study of blood T cells in healthy people across ages. Together with a sample-barcoded 5' primer, a J-beta primer mix was included in a second PCR lasting about 7 to 11 cycles. TCRdb reanalysed the 5' RACE reads using MiXCR and keeps one entry per CDR3 protein. The table has 800,000 or so distinct CDR3 sequences, roughly 46% seen once; the top ten hold 18%. Sequenced: blood. The source of these receptors is a man aged 80 or over in good health.

This clonotype was counted only a few times. This chain joins TRBV7-3 and TRBJ2-1, with D possibly being TRBD2 (5 bases). This CDR3 spans 17 amino acids. Trimming cost V 1 base and J 4 bases, with 17 bases left between them. Germline CDR1 reads SGHTA; CDR2 reads FQGTGA. In DNA form, the CDR3 reads TGTGCCAGCAGCTTAAACGGTCGGGGAATCGGGTACAATGAGCAGTTCTTC. Its translation: CASSLNGRGIGYNEQFF.

This clonotype was recorded a few times. The rearrangement links TRBV5-1 to TRBJ2-3, with TRBD2 identical over 7 bases. Germline V gene data show CDR1 as SGHRS and CDR2 as YFSETQ. The CDR3 length is 16 residues. The V gene end was trimmed by 2 bases and the J gene end by 3 bases; junction bases not matched to a gene: 9. CDR3: CASSFGERGYTDTQYF. The CDR3 DNA reads as TGCGCCAGCAGCTTCGGGGAGCGGGGTTATACAGATACGCAGTATTTT.

This clonotype was counted ten times or more. The J gene is TRBJ2-1, the V gene TRBV24-1, with 7 bases matching TRBD2. The ends lost 6 bases at V and 8 bases at J; junction bases unmatched: 9. The CDR3 length is 14 residues. From germline, CDR1 is KGHDR and CDR2 SFDVKD. The CDR3 DNA reads as TGTGCCACCAGTCCCGCGGGAGAGACGGATGAGCAGTTCTTC. Translation: CATSPAGETDEQFF.

This rearrangement joins TRBV5-1 to TRBJ2-5; TRBD2 aligns across 12 bases. Gene TRBJ2-7 matches the end of the DNA better, so the J call may be wrong. The CDR3 is 15 residues long. Germline V CDR1 and CDR2: SGHRS, YFSETQ. The CDR3 loop reads CASSYKTSGGYEQYF. CDR3 nucleotides: TGCGCCAGCAGCTACAAGACTAGCGGGGGATACGAGCAGTACTTC.

J is TRBJ2-5 and V is TRBV20-1, with 7 bases fitting TRBD2. The CDR3 loop spans 14 amino acids. Germline V lookup: CDR1 DFQATT, CDR2 SNEGSKA (reference sequence). Losses at the gene ends were 4 bases for V and 2 bases for J; bases not matched to a gene: 7. In DNA form, the CDR3 reads TGCAGTGCTAAGGTTCTAGCGGCTCAAGAGACCCAGTACTTC. This codes for CSAKVLAAQETQYF.

V usage is TRBV6-2 or TRBV6-3 and J usage is TRBJ2-1, with D maybe TRBD2 (5 bases). Per the germline V gene, CDR1 is MNHEY and CDR2 is SVGEGT. This CDR3 region has 18 residues. Trimming shortened V by 2 bases and J by 4 bases, and 21 bases separated the two germline ends. CDR3 region: CASSYLLREVGAYNEQFF. The CDR3, as DNA: TGTGCCAGCAGTTACCTTCTTCGTGAGGTGGGAGCGTACAATGAGCAGTTCTTC.

The rearrangement links TRBV11-3 to TRBJ2-1; D is uncertain. Germline-derived CDR1 and CDR2 are SGHNT and YENEEA. The ends were cut back, 1 base at V and 10 bases at J, with 14 bases in the middle. The CDR3 sequence is 14 residues long. In DNA, the CDR3 is TGTGCCAGCAGCTTAGGATGGATCGAGAACGAGCAGTTCTTC. This translates into CASSLGWIENEQFF.

The chain carries TRBV7-2 and TRBJ2-5, with 10 positions matching TRBD2. The CDR3 loop spans 16 amino acids. Trimming took 5 bases from V and 11 from J; bases not matched to a gene: 17. Germline lookup yields CDR1 SGHTA and CDR2 FQGNSA. CDR3 region: CASSPRVASGGNEQYF. The CDR3 DNA reads as TGTGCCAGCAGCCCCCGTGTGGCTAGCGGGGGTAATGAGCAGTACTTC. The variable domain in full, completed from reference TRBV7-2 and TRBJ2-5, reads GAGVSQSPSNKVTEKGKDVELRCDPISGHTALYWYRQSLGQGLEFLIYFQGNSAPDKSGLPSDRFSAERTGGSVSTLTIQRTQQEDSAVYLCASSPRVASGGNEQYFGPGTRLLVL.

Ten or more counts support this clonotype. This chain joins TRBV7-2 and TRBJ2-1; D remains ambiguous. This CDR3 is built from 14 residues. Trimming left V 0 bases short and J 10 bases short, with 13 bases between. Germline V gene sequence: CDR1 SGHTA, CDR2 FQGNSA. The DNA for the CDR3 is TGTGCCAGCAGCTTAGCGCATGGGGTTGGGGAGCAGTTCTTC. Its translation is CASSLAHGVGEQFF.

The gene calls are TRBV28 and TRBJ1-5; possible D gene TRBD1, 5 bases. The CDR3 loop spans 13 amino acids. Germline CDR1 and CDR2: MDHEN and SYDVKM. V gave up 7 bases and J gave up 5 bases, with 12 bases separating them. The CDR3 loop reads CASKGVAHQPQHF. CDR3 DNA sequence: TGTGCCAGCAAAGGGGTAGCCCATCAGCCCCAGCATTTT.

This clonotype was observed a few times. V and J are TRBV7-2 and TRBJ2-2; 11 nucleotides align to TRBD2. Germline V gene lookup returns CDR1 SGHTA and CDR2 FQGNSA. The CDR3 length is 16 residues. With V trimmed by 5 bases and J by 6 bases, 8 bases remained unmatched. Here the CDR3 reads CASSIKTSGVSGELFF. The CDR3 bases are TGTGCCAGCAGCATCAAGACTAGCGGGGTTTCCGGGGAGCTGTTTTTT.

The chain couples TRBV20-1 to TRBJ2-4; D is perhaps TRBD2 (5 bases). The DNA end is more similar to TRBJ2-7, so the J call may be wrong. The CDR3 extends over 15 amino acids. Germline CDR1 is DFQATT and CDR2 is SNEGSKA (reference sequence). CDR3 coding DNA: TGCAGTGCTAGAGGTCTGGGGAGTCAGGCCTACGAGCAGTACTTC. Encoded protein: CSARGLGSQAYEQYF.

This clonotype was seen a handful of times. This chain links TRBV6-5 with TRBJ2-3; 7 bases fit TRBD2. Germline V gives CDR1 MNHEY, CDR2 SVGAGI. The CDR3 consists of 15 residues. Trimming at V came to 5 bases and at J to 2 bases, leaving 7 bases not matched to a gene. The CDR3 reads CASSGVGRTTDTQYF. The CDR3 DNA sequence: TGTGCCAGCAGTGGAGTCGGGAGGACCACAGATACGCAGTATTTT.

The chain carries TRBV20-1 and TRBJ2-7; TRBD2 matches 7 bases. The CDR3 runs 15 residues. Trimming took 4 bases from V and 2 from J; bases not matched to a gene: 11. Germline CDR1 reads DFQATT; CDR2 reads SNEGSKA (reference sequence). The CDR3 DNA sequence: TGCAGTGCTACGGGAGGTGGCGGGGTTGCCTACGAGCAGTACTTC. It specifies CSATGGGGVAYEQYF.